The next 2 T cell receptor beta chains were all read from a single sample in a study of a mutant IDH1 vaccine in newly diagnosed glioma (dated by TCRdb to the early 2020s). Reading the label with the study, this specimen's time point is: week 5, during vaccination. Every vaccine dose consisted of 300 ug of a 20-mer mutant IDH1 peptide in Montanide, administered subcutaneously together with topical imiquimod. For these receptors, no antigen is known. The library came from the immunoSEQ multiplex PCR assay. Entries here come from immuneACCESS through TCRdb and include only in-frame sequences with V and J called. Some clones fail to appear in such tables; in the studies checked, an unresolved V gene covers under half of the shortfall, and the cause of the remainder is unknown. Across this sample there are around 40,000 clones, with 70% to 90% seen only once. The ten largest make up 1.7% of the sample.

The material sequenced was PBMCs, taken from a glioma patient whose treatment included an IDH1 peptide vaccine. Receptors originate from a man aged 40-55 years with glioma.

The CDR3 nucleotides are TGTGCCAGCAGTCCACGTAACACGGAATATTATGGCTACACCTTC. This sequence encodes CASSPRNTEYYGYTF. The rearrangement uses TRBV6-5 and TRBJ1-2, with D uncertain. CDR3 size: 15 residues. Germline values: CDR1 MNHEY, CDR2 SVGAGI. Trimming left V 5 bases short and J 5 bases short, with 18 bases between.

The CDR3 nucleotides read TGTGCCATCAGTGGCAACAATGAGCAGTTCTTC. This codes for CAISGNNEQFF. The rearrangement links TRBV10-3 to TRBJ2-1, with D hard to call. The CDR3 consists of 11 residues. Germline V gene lookup returns CDR1 ENHRY and CDR2 SYGVKD. The V and J ends lost 4 bases and 5 bases respectively, with 3 bases between them.